These T cell receptor beta chains were read from a single sample in a study of blood T cell repertoires in COVID-19. Sequenced by immunoSEQ multiplex PCR; TCRdb stores in-frame clones only, minus some. There are tens of thousands of clones in the sample; about four fifths occur only once, and roughly 20% lies in the top ten. Material: peripheral blood. These receptor sequences come from an older woman with acute or convalescent COVID-19. Both conserved end residues are part of each CDR3. The D gene is left open where the match is weak. Not every row has a clone size; where given, it reads once, few, many or a size class.

size,D,length,V,J,DNA,CDR3
-,TRBD1,13,TRBV7-9,TRBJ1-5,TGTGCCAGCAGCTTCCAGGGGGGTCAGCCCCAGCATTTT,CASSFQGGQPQHF
-,TRBD1,14,TRBV29-1,TRBJ1-2,TGCAGCGTTGAAGAGGGGCAGGGGGCGTGGGGCTACACCTTC,CSVEEGQGAWGYTF
-,-,15,TRBV18,TRBJ1-5,TGTGCCAGCTCACCTTCGGGGGGTAGGAATCAGCCCCAGCATTTT,CASSPSGGRNQPQHF
-,TRBD1,15,TRBV5-6,TRBJ2-2,TGTGCCAGCAGTGTGGGACAGGGGAACACCGGGGAGCTGTTTTTT,CASSVGQGNTGELFF
-,-,15,TRBV6-6,TRBJ2-3,TGTGCCAGCAGTTACTCTTCTGCGTCGACAGATACGCAGTATTTT,CASSYSSASTDTQYF
once,-,15,TRBV18,TRBJ1-3,TGTGCCAGCTCACCGGGAGGGGACACTGGAAACACCATATATTTT,CASSPGGDTGNTIYF
-,-,17,TRBV5-1,TRBJ1-2,TGCGCCAGCAGCGGGAGGGACGGCTACGTGCAGGGTGATGGCTACACCTTC,CASSGRDGYVQGDGYTF
-,-,12,TRBV3-1/TRBV3-2,TRBJ1-2,TGTGCCAGCAGCGGAGACAGCTATGGCTACACCTTC,CASSGDSYGYTF
-,TRBD1,14,TRBV3-1/TRBV3-2,TRBJ1-2,TGTGCCAGCAGCTTGGTGGTCGGGACAGGGGATTTTGCCTTC,CASSLVVGTGDFAF
-,-,15,TRBV6-5,TRBJ2-6,TGTGCCAGCGCGAGAAGTAGTCTGGGGGCCAACGTCCTGACTTTC,CASARSSLGANVLTF
-,TRBD1,13,TRBV11-2,TRBJ1-1,TGTGCCAGTTCACAGGGGATGAACACTGAAGCTTTCTTT,CASSQGMNTEAFF
few,TRBD2,15,TRBV28,TRBJ2-7,TGTGCCAGCAGGGTGACTAGCGGGAGACAGCACGAGCAGTACTTC,CASRVTSGRQHEQYF
-,TRBD1,13,TRBV7-3,TRBJ2-7,TGTGCCAGCAGCTCCGGACAGGGAAGGCAGCAGTACTTC,CASSSGQGRQQYF
-,-,16,TRBV6-5,TRBJ1-4,TGTGCCAGCAGTTCCTGGGCAGCCGCAACTAATGAAAAACTGTTTTTT,CASSSWAAATNEKLFF
-,-,13,TRBV2,TRBJ1-5,TGTGCCAGCAGTGAACGGACCATCACAGGACAGCATTTT,CASSERTITGQHF
-,TRBD1,17,TRBV19,TRBJ2-6,TGTGCCAGTACCAAACAGGGGGCGGGTTCTGGGGCCAACGTCCTGACTTTC,CASTKQGAGSGANVLTF
-,-,16,TRBV4-2,TRBJ1-1,TGTGCCAGCAGCCCGGAGGGGTCGGGCCGTCTGACTGAAGCTTTCTTT,CASSPEGSGRLTEAFF
once,-,14,TRBV11-2,TRBJ2-7,TGTGCCAGCATCAGAGCCCAGGGAACCTACGAGCAGTACTTC,CASIRAQGTYEQYF
-,-,14,TRBV5-1,TRBJ2-3,TGCGCCAGCAGCTTGGGGGGCCTCACAGATACGCAGTATTTT,CASSLGGLTDTQYF
few,TRBD1,14,TRBV7-8,TRBJ1-2,TGTGCCAGCAGTTCCAACCAACAGGGGTATGGCTACACCTTC,CASSSNQQGYGYTF
-,-,18,TRBV3-1/TRBV3-2,TRBJ2-1,TGTGCCAGCAGCCAAGGCACTCGGGACTTTGACGCGCTCAATGAGCAGTTCTTC,CASSQGTRDFDALNEQFF
-,-,11,TRBV28,TRBJ1-1,TGTGCCAGCAGTTTACAGGGTAAGGCTTTCTTT,CASSLQGKAFF
-,-,12,TRBV28,TRBJ2-7,TGTGCCAGTCAGACACTCTCCTACGAGCAGTACTTC,CASQTLSYEQYF
-,TRBD2,20,TRBV27,TRBJ2-3,TGTGCCAGCAGTCGCCCCTTAGGCGGACTAGCGGGTTTGAGCACAGATACGCAGTATTTT,CASSRPLGGLAGLSTDTQYF
once,-,17,TRBV4-1,TRBJ2-2,TGCGCCAGCAGCCAAGACGGCGCAGGCGAAATCACCGGGGAGCTGTTTTTT,CASSQDGAGEITGELFF
-,TRBD1,14,TRBV11-3,TRBJ2-7,TGTGCCAGCAGCTCCGGACAGGCGTCTAGAGAGCAGTACTTC,CASSSGQASREQYF
-,-,14,TRBV18,TRBJ2-7,TGTGCCAGCTCACCGGCTGGAGTAGGCTACGAGCAGTACTTC,CASSPAGVGYEQYF
-,-,12,TRBV11-2,TRBJ2-1,TGTGCCAGCAGCTCTAGTAGACGTCAGCAGTTCTTC,CASSSSRRQQFF
-,TRBD1,15,TRBV5-1,TRBJ2-7,TGCGCCAGCAGCTTAGGACAGGGGGCCATGTACGAGCAGTACTTC,CASSLGQGAMYEQYF
-,TRBD1,17,TRBV18,TRBJ1-3,TGTGCCAGCTCACCTACCTTCGACAGGGTAGCTGGAAACACCATATATTTT,CASSPTFDRVAGNTIYF
-,-,17,TRBV29-1,TRBJ1-2,TGCAGCGTTTTAGGTGTCAGCGCCTACATTTCTAACTATGGCTACACCTTC,CSVLGVSAYISNYGYTF
few,TRBD2,18,TRBV11-3,TRBJ2-1,TGTGCCAGCGCGATTGGACTAGGCCGCTCCACCTCCTACAATGAGCAGTTCTTC,CASAIGLGRSTSYNEQFF
-,-,15,TRBV7-8,TRBJ1-5,TGTGCCAGCAGCTTAGGCTCAGGAACCCCCCAGCCCCAGCATTTT,CASSLGSGTPQPQHF
-,TRBD1,17,TRBV5-8,TRBJ2-5,TGTGCCAGCAGCTTGGGGGCAGGGGGCATATCCCAAGAGACCCAGTACTTC,CASSLGAGGISQETQYF
-,TRBD2,14,TRBV11-2,TRBJ2-5,TGTGCCAGCAGCTGGACTAGCGCGAGGGAGACCCAGTACTTC,CASSWTSARETQYF
-,-,17,TRBV3-1/TRBV3-2,TRBJ2-5,TGTGCCAGCAGCCATCCTCTAGGAGCTAGCACGAGGGAGACCCAGTACTTC,CASSHPLGASTRETQYF
-,-,14,TRBV28,TRBJ1-1,TGTGCCAGCAGCCCCCCTAGGCGGAACACTGAAGCTTTCTTT,CASSPPRRNTEAFF
-,TRBD1,16,TRBV5-6,TRBJ2-7,TGTGCCAGCAGCTTGGCGCCGGGACAGGGGGCTTACGAGCAGTACTTC,CASSLAPGQGAYEQYF
-,-,14,TRBV25-1,TRBJ2-5,TGTGCCAGCAGTGCGGCAGGGGTTGGGGAGACCCAGTACTTC,CASSAAGVGETQYF
once,TRBD1,15,TRBV5-8,TRBJ1-4,TGTGCCAGCAGCCCCGGGACAGGGGCTAATGAAAAACTGTTTTTT,CASSPGTGANEKLFF
-,TRBD1,13,TRBV30,TRBJ2-7,TGTGCCTGGAGACAGGGGGCGGGGTACGAGCAGTACTTC,CAWRQGAGYEQYF
-,TRBD1,13,TRBV5-1,TRBJ2-7,TGCGCCAGCAGCTCGCAGACAGGGTACGAGCAGTACTTC,CASSSQTGYEQYF
-,-,15,TRBV10-2,TRBJ2-7,TGCGCCAGCAGTGCTAGGGGCGCCCATTCCTACGAGCAGTACTTC,CASSARGAHSYEQYF
-,TRBD2,17,TRBV18,TRBJ2-3,TGTGCCAGCTCACCACCGGGCCTAGCGGGAGGGTTAGATACGCAGTATTTT,CASSPPGLAGGLDTQYF
once,TRBD1,14,TRBV18,TRBJ1-2,TGTGCCAGCTCACCGGGACAGGCGGACTATGGCTACACCTTC,CASSPGQADYGYTF
once,-,15,TRBV7-9,TRBJ1-2,TGTGCCAGCAGCCCTATCCTTCCCTCTAACTATGGCTACACCTTC,CASSPILPSNYGYTF
-,TRBD1,16,TRBV11-2,TRBJ2-2,TGTGCCAGCAGCTCCGGGACAGGGCGCAGCACCGGGGAGCTGTTTTTT,CASSSGTGRSTGELFF
-,-,14,TRBV28,TRBJ2-7,TGTGCCAGCAGTTTTAGGACAGCTCCCTACGAGCAGTACTTC,CASSFRTAPYEQYF
-,-,13,TRBV7-9,TRBJ1-1,TGTGCCAGCGTAGGGGGGGGGCACACTGAAGCTTTCTTT,CASVGGGHTEAFF
-,-,16,TRBV3-1/TRBV3-2,TRBJ2-5,TGTGCCAGCAGCCGCCGCAGGGGGGATATACAAGAGACCCAGTACTTC,CASSRRRGDIQETQYF
-,TRBD1,16,TRBV18,TRBJ1-2,TGTGCCAGCTCAGCCGGACAGGTGGCACAAAACTATGGCTACACCTTC,CASSAGQVAQNYGYTF
-,-,13,TRBV7-8,TRBJ2-1,TGTGCCAGCAGCTTCTCGCGATCCTATGAGCAGTTCTTC,CASSFSRSYEQFF